The 14 T cell receptor beta chains below all came from one sample that was sequenced in a study of blood T cell repertoires in COVID-19. Assay used: immunoSEQ multiplex PCR; TCRdb lists only in-frame clones, some missing. Found here are about 200,000 clones, 83% of them singletons; the top ten hold around 2.5%. The sequencing input was peripheral blood. These receptors were taken from a middle-aged woman with active or convalescent COVID-19.

The rearrangement joins TRBV24-1 to TRBJ2-1, with a tentative D call TRBD2 (5 bases). The CDR3 runs 15 residues. Germline-derived CDR1 and CDR2 are KGHDR and SFDVKD. Trimming cost V 7 bases and J 7 bases, with 19 bases left between them. The CDR3 loop reads CATRGDRGRENEQFF. The DNA for the CDR3 is TGTGCCACCAGGGGAGACCGAGGGAGAGAGAATGAGCAGTTCTTC.

The V and J genes are TRBV7-9 and TRBJ2-2; unclear D gene. Germline CDR1 reads SEHNR; CDR2 reads FQNEAQ (reference sequence). Trimming shortened V by 1 base and J by 5 bases, and 8 bases separated the two germline ends. The CDR3 has 14 residues. CDR3 coding DNA: TGTGCCAGCAGCTTAGTCCGGCGGACCGGGGAGCTGTTTTTT. It encodes CASSLVRRTGELFF.

This sequence joins TRBV30 and TRBJ2-5; D remains unclear. V lost 4 bases, J lost 2 bases, and 8 bases lay in between. Germline-derived CDR1 and CDR2 are GTSNPN and SVGIG (reference sequence). The length of the CDR3 is 12 residues. The CDR3, as DNA: TGTGCCTGGAAAGCCGGTCAAGAGACCCAGTACTTC. Translation gives CAWKAGQETQYF. The full variable domain, its missing parts supplied by reference TRBV30 and TRBJ2-5, is SQTIHQWPATLVQPVGSPLSLECTVEGTSNPNLYWYRQAAGRGLQLLFYSVGIGQISSEVPQNLSASRPQDRQFILSSKKLLLSDSGFYLCAWKAGQETQYFGPGTRLLVL.

The chain couples TRBV2 to TRBJ1-5; D is unresolved. This CDR3 is 14 amino acids long. V was clipped by 2 bases and J by 9 bases, with 14 bases between them. Germline V gene lookup returns CDR1 SNHLY and CDR2 FYNNEI. CDR3 DNA: TGTGCCAGCAGTGAAAAGTCCCGGACTTCGCCCCAGCATTTT. Translation gives CASSEKSRTSPQHF.

The chain joins TRBV5-4 to TRBJ2-2, with D possibly TRBD2 on 5 matching bases. V was trimmed by 0 bases and J by 4 bases, leaving 13 bases between them. Germline assignment: CDR1 SGHNT and CDR2 YYREEE (reference sequence). There are 16 residues in the CDR3. The CDR3 here is CASSLGGVGGTGELFF. CDR3 in DNA: TGTGCCAGCAGCTTGGGGGGAGTGGGCGGCACCGGGGAGCTGTTTTTT.

V and J are TRBV11-2 and TRBJ2-5, with 10 bases lining up with TRBD2. This CDR3 has 16 amino acids. The J segment lost 3 bases and the V segment lost 5 bases, leaving 9 bases of the junction unmatched. Germline V gene sequence: CDR1 SGHAT, CDR2 FQNNGV. CDR3 nucleotides: TGTGCCAGCAGCACCTTAGCGGGGGGACCCGAAGAGACCCAGTACTTC. Translated: CASSTLAGGPEETQYF. The complete variable domain, with remaining parts taken from reference TRBV11-2 and TRBJ2-5, reads EAGVAQSPRYKIIEKRQSVAFWCNPISGHATLYWYQQILGQGPKLLIQFQNNGVVDDSQLPKDRFSAERLKGVDSTLKIQPAKLEDSAVYLCASSTLAGGPEETQYFGPGTRLLVL.

The rearrangement uses TRBV30 and TRBJ1-2; 7 bases agree with TRBD1. Germline V lookup: CDR1 GTSNPN, CDR2 SVGIG (reference sequence). V lost 4 bases, J lost 0 bases, and 5 bases stayed unmatched. The CDR3 contains 14 residues. The chain's CDR3 is CAWTGTDPNYGYTF. Written as DNA, the CDR3 is TGTGCCTGGACCGGGACAGATCCTAACTATGGCTACACCTTC.

The chain couples TRBV3-1 (or the pseudogene TRBV3-2) to TRBJ2-1, with D tentatively TRBD2 (6 bases). The CDR3 runs 13 residues. The V gene lost 6 bases and the J gene lost 7 bases, with 13 bases spanning the gap. The germline V gene has CDR1 LGHDT and CDR2 YNNKEL (reference sequence). The CDR3 bases are TGTGCCAGCAGTCGGGGAGGAGGGAATGAGCAGTTCTTC. This translates into CASSRGGGNEQFF.

This rearrangement joins TRBV21-1 to TRBJ2-2; the table's D call of TRBD1 was not tested on the DNA. TRBV21-1 is a listed pseudogene. The CDR3 contains 15 residues. The DNA of the CDR3 is TGTGCCAGCAGCAAAGTTGTGCGACAACCCGGGGAGCTGTTTTTT. It encodes CASSKVVRQPGELFF.

The chain links TRBV4-3 to TRBJ1-3; tentatively, D is TRBD1 (6 bases). Per germline, CDR1 LGHNA and CDR2 YSLEER. This CDR3 is 16 amino acids long. V was clipped by 3 bases and J by 2 bases, with 14 bases between them. The CDR3 DNA reads TGCGCCAGCAGCCATCCCACAGGGAGCACTGGAAACACCATATATTTT. Protein product: CASSHPTGSTGNTIYF.

The chain couples TRBV3-1 (or the pseudogene TRBV3-2) to TRBJ1-3, with 10 bases that match TRBD1. The V and J ends lost 4 bases and 4 bases, in that order; junction bases with no gene match: 4. CDR1 is LGHDT, CDR2 YNNKEL, per germline (reference sequence). There are 15 residues in the CDR3. CDR3 nucleotides: TGTGCCAGCAGCCGGTTGACAGGGGGCGGAAACACCATATATTTT. This sequence encodes CASSRLTGGGNTIYF.

The rearrangement joins TRBV27 to TRBJ2-4; possible D gene TRBD2, 5 bases. Trimming stripped 5 bases from V and 8 bases from J, with 16 bases between. CDR3 size: 14 residues. In germline, CDR1 is MNHEY, CDR2 SMNVEV (reference sequence). The CDR3 reads CASSGNRDWDIQYF. CDR3 nucleotide sequence: TGTGCCAGCAGTGGAAATCGGGATTGGGACATTCAGTACTTC.

This chain uses TRBV7-2 with TRBJ1-2; 8 bases match TRBD1. Germline V gives CDR1 SGHTA, CDR2 FQGNSA. The J segment lost 7 bases and the V segment lost 8 bases, leaving 9 bases of the junction unmatched. The CDR3 extends over 13 amino acids. CDR3 protein: CASSPDRGGGYTF. DNA for the CDR3: TGTGCCAGCTCCCCCGACAGGGGAGGTGGCTACACCTTC. Full variable domain (outside the CDR3, taken from reference TRBV7-2 and TRBJ1-2): GAGVSQSPSNKVTEKGKDVELRCDPISGHTALYWYRQSLGQGLEFLIYFQGNSAPDKSGLPSDRFSAERTGGSVSTLTIQRTQQEDSAVYLCASSPDRGGGYTFGSGTRLTVV.

The rearrangement uses TRBV7-9 and TRBJ2-3; D is possibly TRBD2 (5 bases). V was pared by 2 bases and J by 6 bases, with 12 bases between. Germline CDR1 and CDR2: SEHNR and FQNEAQ (reference sequence). The CDR3 runs 14 residues. The CDR3 region is CASSLSASSDTQYF. The CDR3 DNA reads as TGTGCCAGCAGCTTATCCGCTAGCTCGGATACGCAGTATTTT.